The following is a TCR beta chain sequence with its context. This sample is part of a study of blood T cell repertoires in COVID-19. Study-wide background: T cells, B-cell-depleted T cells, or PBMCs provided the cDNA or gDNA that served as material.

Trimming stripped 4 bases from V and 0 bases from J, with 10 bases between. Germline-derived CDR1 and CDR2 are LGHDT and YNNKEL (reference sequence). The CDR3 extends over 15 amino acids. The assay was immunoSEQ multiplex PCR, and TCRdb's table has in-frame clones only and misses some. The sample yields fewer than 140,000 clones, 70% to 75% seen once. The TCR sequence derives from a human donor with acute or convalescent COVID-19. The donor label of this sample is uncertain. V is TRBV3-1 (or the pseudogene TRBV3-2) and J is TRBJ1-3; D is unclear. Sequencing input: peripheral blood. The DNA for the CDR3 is TGTGCCAGCAGCCCTCAACCGAGCTCTGGAAACACCATATATTTT. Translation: CASSPQPSSGNTIYF.